These 24 T cell receptor beta chains were all obtained from the same sample, sequenced in a study of blood T cells in healthy people across ages. Through a sample-barcoded 5' primer and a J-beta primer mix, a second PCR was run for about 6 to 11 cycles. TCRdb reprocessed the 5' RACE reads with MiXCR, giving one entry per CDR3 protein. The repertoire includes under 1,000,000 distinct CDR3 sequences, around 34% of them detected once, and roughly 13% sits in the top ten. Sequencing input: blood. The source of these receptors is a man between 18 and 29 years old in good health.

This clonotype showed up just a few times. V usage is TRBV27 and J usage is TRBJ2-5; the D is unclear. Per germline, CDR1 MNHEY and CDR2 SMNVEV (reference sequence). V gave up 7 bases and J gave up 0 bases, with 15 bases separating them. The CDR3 runs 15 residues. CDR3 bases: TGTGCCAGCAAGGCTCTGGGTGGGAACCAAGAGACCCAGTACTTC. It specifies CASKALGGNQETQYF.

The V call is TRBV12-3 or TRBV12-4, the J call TRBJ2-2, with D perhaps being TRBD1 or TRBD2 (6 bases each). Trimming left V 5 bases short and J 2 bases short, with 15 bases between. The CDR3 sequence is 16 residues long. DNA for the CDR3: TGTGCCAGCAGTCTTCTCGGGGGCCTAAACACCGGGGAGCTGTTTTTT. It is translated as CASSLLGGLNTGELFF.

The chain uses TRBV29-1 and TRBJ2-1; 12 nucleotides align to TRBD2. J gave up 13 bases and V 6 bases, and 16 bases lay outside the gene matches. Germline CDR1 reads SQVTM; CDR2 reads ANQGSEA. The CDR3 runs 15 residues. The CDR3 DNA follows: TGCAGCGTAAGAGTAACTAGCGGGAGGATTGAGACCCAGTTCTTC. This codes for CSVRVTSGRIETQFF.

This clonotype was detected only a few times. This chain uses TRBV7-9 with TRBJ1-5; TRBD1 might be the D (5 bases). Germline V gives CDR1 SEHNR, CDR2 FQNEAQ (reference sequence). The V gene lost 3 bases and the J gene lost 3 bases, with 12 bases spanning the gap. This CDR3 has 15 amino acids. Here the CDR3 reads CASSLIGADNQPQHF. CDR3 DNA sequence: TGTGCCAGCAGCTTGATTGGGGCAGACAATCAGCCCCAGCATTTT.

The chain uses TRBV27 and TRBJ2-3; possibly TRBD1 or TRBD2 for D (5 bases each). V lost 3 bases and J lost 2, with 15 bases in between. This CDR3 is built from 16 residues. CDR1 MNHEY and CDR2 SMNVEV come from the germline V gene (reference sequence). CDR3 bases: TGTGCCAGCAGTTTGAGGGGTCTACATCCCACAGATACGCAGTATTTT. Protein sequence: CASSLRGLHPTDTQYF.

The rearrangement uses TRBV5-6 and TRBJ2-7; 7 positions agree with TRBD2. Trimming cost V 2 bases and J 7 bases; bases outside gene matches: 15. This CDR3 region has 16 residues. Germline values: CDR1 SGHDT, CDR2 YYEEEE. The CDR3 sequence is CASSLVHCGSYNEQYF. In DNA, the CDR3 is TGTGCCAGCAGCTTAGTCCACTGCGGGAGCTACAATGAGCAGTACTTC.

This clonotype was observed a few times. The V gene is TRBV9, the J gene TRBJ2-2; TRBD1 is a possible D gene (5 bases). Germline CDR1 SGDLS, CDR2 YYNGEE. V dropped 2 bases and J dropped 7 bases, with 12 bases sitting between them. The length of the CDR3 is 14 residues. CDR3 residues: CASSVPRVNGELFF. The CDR3, as DNA: TGTGCCAGCAGCGTCCCCAGGGTTAACGGGGAGCTGTTTTTT.

The chain employs TRBV20-1 and TRBJ2-4; 7 nucleotides line up with TRBD1. The end of the DNA is better explained by TRBJ2-7, so the J call may be wrong. CDR3 length: 15 amino acids. The germline V gene has CDR1 DFQATT and CDR2 SNEGSKA (reference sequence). Here the CDR3 DNA reads TGCAGTGCTAGAGATCCCGGGACAGAAAACTACGAGCAGTACTTC. It yields the protein CSARDPGTENYEQYF.

About this clonotype itself: Possible read error: a much larger clone is one base away. The chain combines TRBV14 with TRBJ1-6; a possible D gene is TRBD1 (5 bases). Trimming took off 4 bases at V and 9 bases at J, with 16 bases between the two ends. Germline-derived CDR1 and CDR2 are SGHDN and FVKESK. The CDR3 is 15 residues long. This chain's CDR3 is CASSPLGGGSSPLHF. CDR3 nucleotides: TGTGCCAGCAGCCCGTTGGGGGGGGGAAGTTCACCCCTCCACTTT.

Notes on this clonotype: A read error is possible here, since a much larger clone lies one base away. This chain joins TRBV9 and TRBJ2-7, with D unclear. From germline, CDR1 is SGDLS and CDR2 YYNGEE. The V and J ends lost 4 bases and 3 bases respectively, with 17 bases between them. There are 15 residues in the CDR3. The CDR3 DNA follows: TGTGCCAGCAGCCCCGCCGGTGGTTGGGACTACGAGCAGTACTTC. Its translation is CASSPAGGWDYEQYF. The full variable domain, its missing parts supplied by reference TRBV9 and TRBJ2-7, is DSGVTQTPKHLITATGQRVTLRCSPRSGDLSVYWYQQSLDQGLQFLIQYYNGEERAKGNILERFSAQQFPDLHSELNLSSLELGDSALYFCASSPAGGWDYEQYFGPGTRLTVT.

The J gene is TRBJ1-5, the V gene TRBV10-3, with 9 bases fitting TRBD1. Trimming cost V 8 bases and J 4 bases; bases outside gene matches: 3. CDR1 and CDR2 from the germline V gene are ENHRY and SYGVKD. The CDR3 spans 13 residues. The CDR3 is CAIRDRVNQPQHF. CDR3 nucleotide sequence: TGTGCCATCCGGGACAGGGTAAATCAGCCCCAGCATTTT.

This clonotype was picked up one time. One end of the junction does not line up with germline, which may come from a read error. V and J are TRBV14 and TRBJ1-4; the match to TRBD1 covers 7 bases. The germline CDR1 and CDR2 sequences are SGHDN and FVKESK. CDR3 length: 14 amino acids. The CDR3 sequence: CVSSQQGKSEKLFF. The CDR3 DNA sequence: TGTGTCAGCAGCCAACAGGGGAAGAGTGAAAAACTGTTTTTT.

This clonotype was observed a few times. This chain joins TRBV6-2 or TRBV6-3 and TRBJ2-1; 9 bases agree with TRBD1. Germline CDR1 reads MNHEY; CDR2 reads SVGEGT. The length of the CDR3 is 15 residues. Trimming removed 6 bases from V and 7 bases from J; junction bases left unmatched: 10. The CDR3 is CASRNTDRGGNEQFF. DNA for the CDR3: TGTGCCAGCAGAAATACGGACAGGGGTGGTAATGAGCAGTTCTTC.

The chain uses TRBV20-1 and TRBJ2-7; 7 bases line up with TRBD2. The J call is doubtful: the DNA matches TRBJ2-4 better. Germline-derived CDR1 and CDR2 are DFQATT and SNEGSKA (reference sequence). The CDR3 contains 13 residues. The CDR3 sequence is CSARLLAEYIQYF. DNA of the CDR3: TGCAGTGCTAGGCTGCTAGCGGAATACATTCAGTACTTC.

The rearrangement links TRBV2 to TRBJ2-4; TRBD1 aligns across 7 bases. Germline-derived CDR1 and CDR2 are SNHLY and FYNNEI. This CDR3 spans 15 amino acids. V was clipped by 6 bases and J by 13 bases; unmatched bases: 18. For the CDR3, the DNA is TGTGCCAGCAGGATCATAAGGGACAGTCTTCCCCAGCAGTACTTC. Amino acids: CASRIIRDSLPQQYF.

The chain employs TRBV6-1 and TRBJ2-2, with TRBD2 matching over 10 bases. This CDR3 spans 16 amino acids. Germline-derived CDR1 and CDR2 are MNHNS and SASEGT. V dropped 4 bases and J dropped 3; count of bases not matched to a gene: 5. CDR3 loop: CASSATSGLYTGELFF. The CDR3 DNA reads TGTGCCAGCAGTGCGACTAGCGGGCTTTACACCGGGGAGCTGTTTTTT.

The chain is built from TRBV6-1 and TRBJ1-1; D gene uncertain. With 6 bases removed from V and 2 bases from J, the gap between germline ends came to 10 bases. Germline-derived CDR1 and CDR2 are MNHNS and SASEGT. The CDR3 consists of 13 residues. DNA of the CDR3: TGTGCCAGCAGCGACCCCCCAAACACTGAAGCTTTCTTT. Protein product: CASSDPPNTEAFF.

This clonotype appeared once. With a much larger clone just one base away, this may be a read error. V and J are TRBV4-1 and TRBJ2-3, with D possibly being TRBD2 (5 bases). The germline V gene encodes CDR1 MGHRA and CDR2 YSYEKL. V lost 0 bases and J 0 bases, leaving 13 bases between the germline ends. This CDR3 region has 17 residues. The CDR3 nucleotides are TGCGCCAGCAGCCAAGATCAGGCGGGTGGAAGCACAGATACGCAGTATTTT. Translating gives CASSQDQAGGSTDTQYF.

This clonotype appeared a single time. V and J are TRBV5-6 and TRBJ2-7; D is uncertain. Trimming left V 0 bases short and J 7 bases short, with 20 bases between. This CDR3 has 16 amino acids. CDR1 and CDR2 (germline): SGHDT, YYEEEE. The CDR3 DNA follows: TGTGCCAGCAGCTTGGAATTGGGGTTCGTCTACAATGAGCAGTACTTC. This encodes CASSLELGFVYNEQYF. Combining the CDR3 with reference TRBV5-6 and TRBJ2-7 gives the whole variable domain DAGVTQSPTHLIKTRGQQVTLRCSPKSGHDTVSWYQQALGQGPQFIFQYYEEEERQRGNFPDRFSGHQFPNYSSELNVNALLLGDSALYLCASSLELGFVYNEQYFGPGTRLTVT.

The genes are TRBV7-7 and TRBJ1-1; no firm D call. Germline loops: CDR1 SSHAT, CDR2 FNYEAQ (reference sequence). Trimming took off 5 bases at V and 1 base at J, with 14 bases between the two ends. This CDR3 is built from 15 residues. CDR3: CASSPWTGENTEAFF. The CDR3 DNA sequence: TGTGCCAGCAGCCCCTGGACGGGCGAGAACACTGAAGCTTTCTTT.

J is TRBJ1-2 and V is TRBV7-9, with D perhaps matching TRBD1 (5 bases). CDR3 length: 16 amino acids. V lost 2 bases and J 1 base, leaving 14 bases between the germline ends. In germline, CDR1 is SEHNR, CDR2 FQNEAQ (reference sequence). The DNA for the CDR3 is TGTGCCAGCAGCTTAAGTCACAGGAGCCTTAACTATGGCTACACCTTC. This sequence encodes CASSLSHRSLNYGYTF.

The J gene is TRBJ2-5, the V gene TRBV3-1; D unresolved. The CDR3 totals 13 residues. Germline CDR1 reads LGHDT; CDR2 reads YNNKEL (reference sequence). Deletions cut 4 bases from V and 4 bases from J, with 10 bases between. The CDR3: CASSRYFRETQYF. The DNA of the CDR3 is TGTGCCAGCAGCCGGTACTTTAGAGAGACCCAGTACTTC.

The chain carries TRBV5-6 and TRBJ1-6; a weak D match, TRBD1 (5 bases). This CDR3 is built from 14 residues. Germline assignment: CDR1 SGHDT and CDR2 YYEEEE. Trimming pared 0 bases from V and 6 bases from J, leaving 7 bases between. The DNA of the CDR3 is TGTGCCAGCAGCTTGGCGGGGACTAATTCACCCCTCCACTTT. Encoded protein: CASSLAGTNSPLHF. The full variable domain, in which reference TRBV5-6 and TRBJ1-6 provide the parts outside the CDR3, is DAGVTQSPTHLIKTRGQQVTLRCSPKSGHDTVSWYQQALGQGPQFIFQYYEEEERQRGNFPDRFSGHQFPNYSSELNVNALLLGDSALYLCASSLAGTNSPLHFGNGTRLTVT.

A few counts support this clonotype. The chain combines TRBV9 with TRBJ2-3; TRBD1 agrees at 7 bases. V dropped 3 bases and J dropped 2; count of bases not matched to a gene: 6. Germline V gene sequence: CDR1 SGDLS, CDR2 YYNGEE. The CDR3 extends over 15 amino acids. The CDR3 is CASSAGGRDTDTQYF. The DNA for the CDR3 is TGTGCCAGCAGCGCAGGGGGTAGGGACACAGATACGCAGTATTTT.